The 10 T cell receptor beta chains presented below share a single source sample, sequenced in a study of T cell changes during pregnancy in multiple sclerosis. Clones were sequenced by immunoSEQ multiplex PCR, and TCRdb holds only the in-frame ones, with some missing. The table shows 25,000 to 35,000 clones, with more than 70% occurring only once. The sample was CD8+ T cells from peripheral blood mononuclear cells, taken in the first trimester of pregnancy. These receptors were obtained from a female donor with multiple sclerosis, enrolled in a pregnancy study.

The chain employs TRBV27 and TRBJ2-7; a possible D gene is TRBD2 (6 bases). CDR3 length: 19 amino acids. The germline gives CDR1 MNHEY, CDR2 SMNVEV (reference sequence). V lost 5 bases and J 7 bases, leaving 33 bases between the germline ends. Here the CDR3 DNA reads TGTGCCAGCAGTCCTCCACGTGGAGGGCTCGGGTTCATAGATACGGAGCAGTACTTC. This encodes CASSPPRGGLGFIDTEQYF.

The chain uses TRBV7-9 and TRBJ2-7, with D unresolved. Trimming took 5 bases from V and 2 from J, leaving 7 bases between them. The germline gives CDR1 SEHNR, CDR2 FQNEAQ (reference sequence). This CDR3 is built from 12 residues. In DNA form, the CDR3 reads TGTGCCAGCAGCCTGGGCGCCTACGAGCAGTACTTC. It specifies CASSLGAYEQYF.

The rearrangement uses TRBV14 and TRBJ2-7, with TRBD2 matching 14 bases. The V gene end was trimmed by 5 bases and the J gene end by 2 bases; junction bases not matched to a gene: 2. The CDR3 spans 15 residues. CDR1 and CDR2 from the germline V gene are SGHDN and FVKESK. The CDR3 loop reads CASSRLAGGPYEQYF. Here the CDR3 DNA reads TGTGCCAGCAGCAGACTAGCGGGAGGGCCCTACGAGCAGTACTTC.

The chain joins TRBV6-5 to TRBJ2-7, with TRBD1 identical over 7 bases. V was clipped by 6 bases and J by 7 bases; unmatched bases: 15. The germline V gene has CDR1 MNHEY and CDR2 SVGAGI. The CDR3 is 15 amino acids. The CDR3 protein is CASSPLSTGMREQYF. CDR3 coding DNA: TGTGCCAGCAGCCCACTCTCGACAGGGATGAGGGAGCAGTACTTC.

The V call is TRBV5-1, the J call TRBJ2-3, with 8 bases identical to TRBD1. This CDR3 has 14 amino acids. Germline lookup yields CDR1 SGHRS and CDR2 YFSETQ. J was trimmed by 1 base and V by 4 bases; bases with no gene match: 2. The CDR3: CASSQGQGTDTQYF. The CDR3 region has the DNA TGCGCCAGCAGCCAGGGACAGGGCACAGATACGCAGTATTTT.

The CDR3, as DNA: TGTGCCATCAGTGAGTCGACTGGGGGGAGGTCCGAATACAATGAGCAGTTCTTC. Translation: CAISESTGGRSEYNEQFF. V usage is TRBV10-3 and J usage is TRBJ2-1; D is perhaps TRBD2 (6 bases). Germline assignment: CDR1 ENHRY and CDR2 SYGVKD. The V end lost 0 bases, the J end lost 4 bases, and 19 bases lay between the germline ends. This CDR3 contains 18 residues.

This clone has just one count. The chain recombines TRBV4-1 with TRBJ2-5; D is uncertain. The CDR3 runs to 15 residues. With 6 bases removed from V and 4 bases from J, the gap between germline ends came to 18 bases. The germline gives CDR1 MGHRA, CDR2 YSYEKL. The CDR3 DNA reads as TGCGCCAGCAGTGACCGAGCAGGTCCGCGAGAGACCCAGTACTTC. This codes for CASSDRAGPRETQYF.

The chain couples TRBV28 to TRBJ1-5; D ambiguous. Trimming removed 1 base from V and 4 bases from J, with 8 bases in between. The CDR3 loop spans 14 amino acids. Germline CDR1 MDHEN, CDR2 SYDVKM. As DNA, the CDR3 is TGTGCCAGCAGTTTATACGCGGGGAATCAGCCCCAGCATTTT. This sequence encodes CASSLYAGNQPQHF.

The chain joins TRBV6-1 to TRBJ2-5; 10 nucleotides match TRBD2. Germline V gene sequence: CDR1 MNHNS, CDR2 SASEGT. The CDR3 contains 18 residues. Trimming at V came to 1 base and at J to 1 base, leaving 9 bases not matched to a gene. This chain's CDR3 is CASSEVPPGTSAQETQYF. The DNA of the CDR3 is TGTGCCAGCAGTGAAGTTCCGCCCGGGACTAGCGCCCAAGAGACCCAGTACTTC.

The chain employs TRBV6-1 and TRBJ2-7; D gene ambiguous. CDR1 and CDR2 (germline): MNHNS, SASEGT. V lost 1 base and J 0 bases, leaving 7 bases between the germline ends. The CDR3 has 14 residues. CDR3 residues: CASSEGSFSYEQYF. The CDR3 bases are TGTGCCAGCAGTGAAGGGAGCTTCTCCTACGAGCAGTACTTC.